These 29 T cell receptor beta chains came from one sample sequenced in a study of Graves' ophthalmopathy and Graves' hyperthyroidism. TCR beta CDR3 regions were amplified from RNA transcripts. A first-round RT-PCR used HTBI primers, followed by a second-round multiplex PCR. TCRdb recomputed calls from the multiplex PCR reads with MiXCR, one row per CDR3 protein. This repertoire shows 660,000 or so distinct CDR3 sequences, 35% to 45% found once; its top ten account for roughly 3%. The sample taken for sequencing was peripheral blood. All receptors derive from an adult man with Graves' ophthalmopathy.

The chain links TRBV7-9 to TRBJ2-7; 8 bases are a match to TRBD1. The germline V gene encodes CDR1 SEHNR and CDR2 FQNEAQ (reference sequence). J lost 2 bases, V lost 5 bases, and 5 bases had no gene match. The CDR3 spans 14 residues. CDR3 bases: TGTGCCAGCAGCAATGACAGGGGTCCCTACGAGCAGTACTTC. It translates to CASSNDRGPYEQYF.

The sample holds many counts of this clonotype. The chain combines TRBV12-5 with TRBJ1-6; TRBD1 aligns across 9 bases. The CDR3 loop spans 16 amino acids. The germline CDR1 and CDR2 sequences are LGHNT and FRNRAP. Germline trimming cut 6 bases from V and 10 bases from J; bases unmatched to any gene: 13. The CDR3 region has the DNA TGTGCTAGTGGATCGGTTGCGGGACAGGGTTACTCACCCCTCCACTTT. It encodes CASGSVAGQGYSPLHF.

This clonotype has ten or more counts. The rearrangement joins TRBV5-5 to TRBJ2-2, with unresolved D. CDR3 length: 13 amino acids. Germline V gene data show CDR1 as SGHKS and CDR2 as YYEKEE (reference sequence). Trimming pared 1 base from V and 7 bases from J, leaving 8 bases between. CDR3 bases: TGTGCCAGCAGCTTGTTCGATTACGGGGAGCTGTTTTTT. Translation gives CASSLFDYGELFF.

This clonotype was observed a few times. J is TRBJ1-5 and V is TRBV19; 7 positions match TRBD1. Germline V gene sequence: CDR1 LNHDA, CDR2 SQIVND (reference sequence). This CDR3 has 14 amino acids. The V segment lost 9 bases and the J segment 2 bases; nucleotides outside the gene matches: 7. Here the CDR3 DNA reads TGTGCCAGCAGTTTCGACAGGGGCAATCAGCCCCAGCATTTT. Its protein product is CASSFDRGNQPQHF.

The rearrangement joins TRBV20-1 to TRBJ1-2; 10 bases agree with TRBD1. The CDR3 spans 14 residues. Germline CDR1 reads DFQATT; CDR2 reads SNEGSKA (reference sequence). Trimming removed 5 bases from V and 6 bases from J; junction bases left unmatched: 9. CDR3 coding DNA: TGCAGTGCTGAAACTTTTGACAGGGGGCATGGCTACACCTTC. This encodes CSAETFDRGHGYTF.

The table lists this clonotype with many counts. The chain joins TRBV9 to TRBJ2-2; TRBD2 matches 8 bases. Trimming cost V 2 bases and J 5 bases; bases outside gene matches: 5. CDR3 length equals 15 residues. Germline assignment: CDR1 SGDLS and CDR2 YYNGEE. This CDR3 is CASSVGSGVTGELFF. The CDR3 DNA is TGTGCCAGCAGCGTTGGTAGCGGGGTTACCGGGGAGCTGTTTTTT.

The gene calls are TRBV10-3 and TRBJ1-6; 9 nucleotides agree with TRBD1. Germline CDR1 ENHRY, CDR2 SYGVKD. Germline trimming cut 6 bases from V and 9 bases from J; bases unmatched to any gene: 6. The CDR3 length is 14 residues. As DNA, the CDR3 is TGTGCCATCAGCCCACAGGGGGCAAGTTCACCCCTCCACTTT. Protein product: CAISPQGASSPLHF.

For this clonotype: This CDR3 fails to terminate in the conserved phenylalanine or tryptophan, so it likely reflects a read error. The chain employs TRBV20-1 and TRBJ2-5; D unresolved. Germline CDR1 is DFQATT and CDR2 is SNEGSKA (reference sequence). V gave up 4 bases and J gave up 5 bases, with 11 bases separating them. There are 12 residues in the CDR3. In nucleotides, the CDR3 is TGCAGTGCTACGACTGCCCACGAGACCCAGTACTGC. This translates into CSATTAHETQYC.

This clonotype has only a few counts. The chain couples TRBV7-2 to TRBJ1-2; 7 bases match TRBD1. Germline V gene sequence: CDR1 SGHTA, CDR2 FQGNSA. CDR3 length: 17 amino acids. V was pared by 5 bases and J by 4 bases, with 16 bases of the junction left unmatched. CDR3 in DNA: TGTGCCAGCAGCCTCTTGACCGTCACAGGGGATAGCTATGGCTACACCTTC. It translates to CASSLLTVTGDSYGYTF.

The CDR3 coding sequence is TGTGCCAGCAGCTGGGGGGGGACCCGCACCCAGTACTTC. Protein sequence: CASSWGGTRTQYF. This chain links TRBV2 with TRBJ2-5; 7 bases agree with TRBD2. The V gene end was trimmed by 6 bases and the J gene end by 8 bases; junction bases not matched to a gene: 9. This CDR3 has 13 amino acids. Germline-derived CDR1 and CDR2 are SNHLY and FYNNEI.

J is TRBJ2-5 and V is TRBV12-3 or TRBV12-4; D tentatively fits TRBD1 or TRBD2 (5 bases each). The CDR3 runs to 12 residues. Trimming shortened V by 5 bases and J by 6 bases, and 10 bases separated the two germline ends. As DNA, the CDR3 is TGTGCCAGCAGTCCCCCGGGACAGACCCAGTACTTC. Translation: CASSPPGQTQYF.

V usage is TRBV7-9 and J usage is TRBJ2-5; perhaps D is TRBD1 or TRBD2 (6 bases each). V lost 3 bases and J 0 bases, leaving 17 bases between the germline ends. Germline lookup yields CDR1 SEHNR and CDR2 FQNEAQ (reference sequence). CDR3 length: 17 amino acids. In DNA, the CDR3 is TGTGCCAGCAGCTTCGGGAAGCCGGGGGCTTACCAAGAGACCCAGTACTTC. This gives the protein CASSFGKPGAYQETQYF. The full variable domain, rest sourced from reference TRBV7-9 and TRBJ2-5, is DTGVSQNPRHKITKRGQNVTFRCDPISEHNRLYWYRQTLGQGPEFLTYFQNEAQLEKSRLLSDRFSAERPKGSFSTLEIQRTEQGDSAMYLCASSFGKPGAYQETQYFGPGTRLLVL.

The chain has TRBV2 and TRBJ1-2; D might be TRBD1 (5 bases). The ends were cut back, 8 bases at V and 0 bases at J, with 34 bases in the middle. The CDR3 totals 21 residues. Germline CDR1 is SNHLY and CDR2 is FYNNEI. DNA of the CDR3: TGTGCCAGCCGAAATCTTCCCCGGGACGGAGAAACTCACTACGCTAACTATGGCTACACCTTC. Translation: CASRNLPRDGETHYANYGYTF. Full variable domain (missing parts from reference TRBV2 and TRBJ1-2): EPEVTQTPSHQVTQMGQEVILRCVPISNHLYFYWYRQILGQKVEFLVSFYNNEISEKSEIFDDQFSVERPDGSNFTLKIRSTKLEDSAMYFCASRNLPRDGETHYANYGYTFGSGTRLTVV.

Notes on this clonotype: Possible read error: a much larger clone is one base away. This likely comes from a read error, as the CDR3 has no conserved phenylalanine or tryptophan at its end. The chain combines TRBV7-2 with TRBJ2-7; perhaps TRBD2 as D (6 bases). Germline-derived CDR1 and CDR2 are SGHTA and FQGNSA. CDR3 length: 12 amino acids. The V end lost 5 bases, the J end lost 7 bases, and 12 bases lay between the germline ends. CDR3 DNA: TGTGCCAGCAGCCCTGGAGGGTTAGAGCAGTACCTC. Protein product: CASSPGGLEQYL.

This chain uses TRBV4-2 with TRBJ2-6; 10 bases agree with TRBD2. The germline V gene has CDR1 LGHNA and CDR2 YNFKEQ. The CDR3 has 17 amino acids. The junction had 4 bases not matched to a gene; V was cut back by 4 bases and J by 1 base. The CDR3 region is CASSLGTSVSGANVLTF. The CDR3 nucleotides are TGTGCCAGCAGCCTAGGGACTAGCGTGTCTGGGGCCAACGTCCTGACTTTC.

This clonotype turned up a few times. This chain links TRBV5-1 with TRBJ2-7, with 9 positions matching TRBD1. The CDR3 runs to 15 residues. In germline, CDR1 is SGHRS, CDR2 YFSETQ. J lost 4 bases, V lost 3 bases, and 8 bases had no gene match. The CDR3 bases are TGCGCCAGCAGCTGGGGACAGGGAGGATGGTACGAGCAGTACTTC. Protein: CASSWGQGGWYEQYF.

Of note for this clonotype: The CDR3 end shows no conserved phenylalanine or tryptophan, and so a read error is likely. The DNA is omitted, as the CDR3 cannot be located on it reliably, and the CDR3 follows TCRdb's listing. The rearrangement links TRBV10-2 to TRBJ1-3. The CDR3 length equals 10 residues, ends included. Per germline, CDR1 WSHSY and CDR2 SAAADI. CDR3 sequence reads: CASSDGIAKA.

The rearrangement joins TRBV29-1 to TRBJ1-6; D perhaps matches TRBD1 (6 bases). Germline CDR1 and CDR2: SQVTM and ANQGSEA. The CDR3 length is 16 residues. V dropped 3 bases and J dropped 8 bases, with 20 bases sitting between them. The CDR3 protein is CSVEGGQGGKDSPLHF. The CDR3 region has the DNA TGCAGCGTTGAGGGGGGCCAGGGAGGAAAAGATTCACCCCTCCACTTT.

Worth noting for this clonotype: A much larger clone is a single base away; this may be a read error. The rearrangement links TRBV20-1 to TRBJ2-7; 8 bases align to TRBD2. The length of the CDR3 is 13 residues. The V and J ends lost 5 bases and 7 bases, in that order; junction bases with no gene match: 10. Germline V gene sequence: CDR1 DFQATT, CDR2 SNEGSKA (reference sequence). As DNA, the CDR3 is TGCAGTGCTCGACCAGCGGGAGCCGGGGAGCAGTACTTC. Translation gives CSARPAGAGEQYF.

In the case of this clonotype: This clone may be a read error of a much larger clone one base away. The chain is built from TRBV7-2 and TRBJ1-1; D remains ambiguous. Germline V gene data show CDR1 as SGHTA and CDR2 as FQGNSA. Trimming took off 6 bases at V and 7 bases at J, with 18 bases between the two ends. The CDR3 is 14 amino acids. The CDR3 loop is CASRKTVETIEAFF. Written as DNA, the CDR3 is TGTGCCAGCAGAAAAACGGTGGAAACCATTGAAGCTTTCTTT.

This clonotype has a count of ten or more. The chain's CDR3 is CAIRGGQGGYEQYF. CDR3 DNA: TGTGCCATCAGAGGAGGACAGGGAGGATACGAGCAGTACTTC. The chain has TRBV10-3 and TRBJ2-7, with TRBD1 identical over 8 bases. This CDR3 contains 14 residues. Trimming at V came to 6 bases and at J to 4 bases, leaving 8 bases not matched to a gene. Germline lookup yields CDR1 ENHRY and CDR2 SYGVKD.

There are many counts of this clonotype. The chain couples TRBV9 to TRBJ2-6; no definite D call. V was cut by 0 bases and J by 1 base, with 8 bases left in between. CDR1 SGDLS and CDR2 YYNGEE come from the germline V gene. The length of the CDR3 is 16 residues. As DNA, the CDR3 is TGTGCCAGCAGCGTAGGTCCCAGTTCTGGGGCCAACGTCCTGACTTTC. Translated: CASSVGPSSGANVLTF. The entire variable domain, with the rest obtained from reference TRBV9 and TRBJ2-6, is as follows: DSGVTQTPKHLITATGQRVTLRCSPRSGDLSVYWYQQSLDQGLQFLIQYYNGEERAKGNILERFSAQQFPDLHSELNLSSLELGDSALYFCASSVGPSSGANVLTFGAGSRLTVL.

This clonotype was counted between two and nine times. The chain carries TRBV20-1 and TRBJ1-2; 11 nucleotides match TRBD1. V gave up 1 base and J gave up 6 bases; unmatched junction bases: 7. The germline gives CDR1 DFQATT, CDR2 SNEGSKA (reference sequence). The CDR3 is 15 amino acids. The CDR3 spells CSARGTGGAYDGYTF. CDR3 nucleotide sequence: TGCAGTGCTAGAGGGACAGGGGGCGCATATGATGGCTACACCTTC.

Many counts were recorded for this clonotype. The chain has TRBV11-3 and TRBJ1-2, with 9 bases matching TRBD1. The CDR3 totals 16 residues. Germline CDR1 is SGHNT and CDR2 is YENEEA. V trimming: 3 bases; J trimming: 6 bases; junction bases outside the gene matches: 11. CDR3 region: CASSFGTGTNLNGYTF. CDR3 DNA sequence: TGTGCCAGCAGCTTCGGGACAGGGACCAATCTAAATGGCTACACCTTC.

DNA for the CDR3: TGTGCCAGCAGCCCGCGCGGAGGGACTAGCGGGGGAGGTGGCGAGCAGTACTTC. This encodes CASSPRGGTSGGGGEQYF. This rearrangement joins TRBV2 to TRBJ2-7; TRBD2 matches at 14 bases. Per the germline V gene, CDR1 is SNHLY and CDR2 is FYNNEI. The J segment lost 6 bases and the V segment lost 6 bases, leaving 16 bases of the junction unmatched. This CDR3 has 18 residues.

The J gene is TRBJ1-1, the V gene TRBV10-3; 7 nucleotides line up with TRBD1. CDR3 length equals 14 residues. Trimming at V came to 5 bases and at J to 4 bases, leaving 7 bases not matched to a gene. Germline loops: CDR1 ENHRY, CDR2 SYGVKD. In DNA, the CDR3 is TGTGCCATCAGTCAACGACAGGGATTCACTGAAGCTTTCTTT. Translation gives CAISQRQGFTEAFF.

This clonotype was recorded only once. V usage is TRBV25-1 and J usage is TRBJ2-7; 8 bases match TRBD1. Germline-derived CDR1 and CDR2 are MGHDK and SYGVNS. Trimming cost V 6 bases and J 5 bases; bases outside gene matches: 12. The CDR3 runs to 15 residues. The CDR3 region has the DNA TGTGCCAGCAGCCAAGTTGGGGGCAGGGGGCACGAGCAGTACTTC. This translates into CASSQVGGRGHEQYF.

The V gene is TRBV19, the J gene TRBJ1-5; D gene ambiguous. Trimming stripped 9 bases from V and 11 bases from J, with 11 bases between. Germline CDR1 is LNHDA and CDR2 is SQIVND (reference sequence). The CDR3 spans 10 residues. The CDR3 DNA reads TGTGCCAGCAGCTTCGGGACCCAGCATTTT. It codes for CASSFGTQHF. Looking up the rest from reference TRBV19 and TRBJ1-5 gives the full variable domain: DGGITQSPKYLFRKEGQNVTLSCEQNLNHDAMYWYRQDPGQGLRLIYYSQIVNDFQKGDIAEGYSVSREKKESFPLTVTSAQKNPTAFYLCASSFGTQHFGDGTRLSIL.

This clonotype was found many times. The rearrangement uses TRBV7-2 and TRBJ1-2; a weak D match, TRBD1 (6 bases). CDR1 is SGHTA, CDR2 FQGNSA, per germline. The CDR3 has 14 amino acids. The V end was cut by 5 bases, the J end by 4 bases, with 14 bases between. The CDR3 protein is CASSLGGVVYGYTF. The CDR3 nucleotides read TGTGCCAGCAGCCTAGGGGGGGTAGTCTATGGCTACACCTTC.